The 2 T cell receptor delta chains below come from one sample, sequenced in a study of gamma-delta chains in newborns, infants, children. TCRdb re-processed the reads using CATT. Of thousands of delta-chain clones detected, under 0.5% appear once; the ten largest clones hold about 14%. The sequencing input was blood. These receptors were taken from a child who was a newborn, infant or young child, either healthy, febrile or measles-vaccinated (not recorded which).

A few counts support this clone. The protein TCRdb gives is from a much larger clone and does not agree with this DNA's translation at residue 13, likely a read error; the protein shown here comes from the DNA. CDR3 protein: CACDVLGDTSSWGTRQMFF. CDR3 sequence (DNA): TGTGCCTGTGATGTACTGGGGGATACAAGCTCCTGGGGCACCCGACAGATGTTTTTC. This rearrangement joins TRDV2 to TRDJ3; 12 bases fit TRDD3. There are 19 residues in the CDR3. Germline V gene sequence: CDR1 GEAIGNYY, CDR2 EKD.

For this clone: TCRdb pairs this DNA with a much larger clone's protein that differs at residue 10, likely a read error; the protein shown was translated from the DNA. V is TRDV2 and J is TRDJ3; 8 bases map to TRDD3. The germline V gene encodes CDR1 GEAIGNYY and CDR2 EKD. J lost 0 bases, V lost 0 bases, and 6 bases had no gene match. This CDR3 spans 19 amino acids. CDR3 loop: CACDTVLGGNSWDTRQMFF. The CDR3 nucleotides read TGTGCCTGTGACACCGTACTGGGGGGCAACTCCTGGGACACCCGACAGATGTTTTTC.